This T cell receptor (beta chain) was recovered during a study of CD4 T cells in relation to SARS-CoV-2 and coronaviruses (dated by TCRdb to about 2021). Regarding the research as a whole: Using patient-derived lymphoblastoid cell lines, the shared crossreactive spike epitopes were mapped to their HLA restriction. A different TCR-beta assay, based on Illumina, was used to sequence expansion assays from other donors in the study. The Adaptive Biotechnologies TCR-sequencing kit was used for samples from a few pre-COVID donors and for the naive versus memory experiments, whereas the other data were Illumina-based. Memory CD4+ T cell crossreactivity between SARS-CoV-2 and common cold coronavirus spike proteins was assessed at the TCR clonotype level in the study. Results and caveats for the whole study, not just this receptor: No donor contributed both pre-pandemic and post-infection samples, which limited tracing the source of pre-existing responses. Small numbers of patients and of tested TCRs limited the study. Sequencing naive versus memory cells indicated that the assay picks up memory recall responses, not primary responses primed during culture. Compared with monoreactive clones, crossreactive clones had significantly weaker SARS-CoV-2-driven expansion, a result consistent with antigenic imprinting. In roughly 70% of donors, memory CD4+ clonotypes turned up that crossrecognized SARS-CoV-2 and at least one common cold coronavirus spike. Crossreactivity analysis was centred on spike protein, so crossreactivity against other viral proteins was not assessed.

DNA from uncultured naive and memory CD4+ T cells underwent immunoSEQ TCR-beta sequencing at deep resolution. Under the source paper's analysis protocol: During preprocessing, nonproductive sequences were removed, as were CDR3s that did not start with C, did not end with F or W, or were shorter than 7 amino acids. Cultured and uncultured naive and memory CD4+ repertoires were searched for previously identified spike- and CEF-reactive CDR3s. CDR3 homology was quantified as pairwise Levenshtein distance, calculated with the stringdist R package after three terminal residues were trimmed from each end. This immuneACCESS table, as held by TCRdb, lists in-frame sequences with V and J called but not all clones. Of the missing ones, under half trace to an unresolved V gene in checked studies; the others have no known cause. V, J and clone size are taken as reported in that table, and D and trimming were inferred from the DNA itself. This sample holds tens of thousands of clones; 94% were observed only once. The ten top clones hold 0.12% to 0.15% of the sample.

CD4+ T cells from unexposed donors were collected before the COVID-19 pandemic (2011-2018). To separate naive from memory CD4+ T cells, cryopreserved PBMCs first underwent CD4 enrichment and then EasySep naive CD4+ T cell enrichment. Leukapheresis product for the unexposed donors was bought commercially. Ficoll-Paque PLUS gradient centrifugation was used to isolate PBMCs from leukapheresis product or whole blood. PBMCs were either cryopreserved at -140°C or used fresh in the expansion assay. The QIAamp Micro DNA Kit was used to extract genomic DNA from the CD4+ T cells. Note on this clone: It lacks a known antigen. The input lacks base qualities; no much larger clone sits a single base away.

Including cysteine and phenylalanine, the CDR3 has 14 amino acids. Only the CDR3 part of the read is kept: 42 bases, read in frame from the first base. Deletion took 3 bases off V and 7 bases off J, with a span of 15 bases between the germline ends. The germline V gene (reference sequence) sets CDR1 to LGHDT and CDR2 to YNNKEL. This sequence uses TRBV3-1 (or the pseudogene TRBV3-2) and TRBJ1-2, and possibly TRBD1, on 5 matching bases. The clonotype was recovered from a human donor in good health. Sequencing input: naive CD4+ T cells from PBMCs. Read against the paper, the sample's cell subset or site label means: naive CD4+ T cells isolated by negative enrichment. The encoded CDR3 is CASSQGEGRGGYTF. The DNA is as follows: TGTGCCAGCAGCCAGGGTGAGGGGCGGGGTGGCTACACCTTC.